These 27 T cell receptor beta chains came from one sample sequenced in a study of blood T cell repertoires in COVID-19. Sequencing used immunoSEQ multiplex PCR; TCRdb keeps in-frame clones, though not all of them. This sample has approximately 300,000 clones, with around 90% found just once. The sequencing input was peripheral blood. Receptors were obtained from a woman aged 40 to 55 with COVID-19, enrolled during active disease.

The V and J genes are TRBV19 and TRBJ1-1, with 8 nucleotides matching TRBD1. The CDR3 length is 16 residues. Germline-derived CDR1 and CDR2 are LNHDA and SQIVND (reference sequence). J lost 5 bases, V lost 5 bases, and 13 bases had no gene match. The DNA of the CDR3 is TGTGCCAGTAGTCGTTCCCCCCGGACAGGGTTGACTGAAGCTTTCTTT. This encodes CASSRSPRTGLTEAFF. Based on the CDR3 plus reference TRBV19 and TRBJ1-1, the full variable domain is DGGITQSPKYLFRKEGQNVTLSCEQNLNHDAMYWYRQDPGQGLRLIYYSQIVNDFQKGDIAEGYSVSREKKESFPLTVTSAQKNPTAFYLCASSRSPRTGLTEAFFGQGTRLTVV.

V gene TRBV9 combines with J gene TRBJ1-2, with TRBD1 matching 9 bases. The junction had 9 bases not matched to a gene; V was cut back by 3 bases and J by 6 bases. Germline CDR1 reads SGDLS; CDR2 reads YYNGEE. This CDR3 is built from 15 residues. The DNA of the CDR3 is TGTGCCAGCAGCGCTTCTCCCGGGACAGGGAATGGCTACACCTTC. Protein product: CASSASPGTGNGYTF.

This rearrangement joins TRBV6-2 or TRBV6-3 to TRBJ2-7; D perhaps matches TRBD1 (6 bases). Germline CDR1 is MNHEY and CDR2 is SVGEGT. The CDR3 has 11 residues. Trimming took off 5 bases at V and 9 bases at J, with 11 bases between the two ends. The CDR3 reads CASSTGIGQYF. DNA for the CDR3: TGTGCCAGCAGTACAGGGATCGGGCAGTACTTC.

The chain employs TRBV9 and TRBJ1-5, with a weak D call TRBD1 (5 bases). The V gene lost 0 bases and the J gene lost 2 bases, with 9 bases spanning the gap. The germline gives CDR1 SGDLS, CDR2 YYNGEE. The CDR3 sequence is 15 residues long. CDR3 amino acids: CASSVEGLGNQPQHF. The CDR3 DNA is TGTGCCAGCAGCGTAGAGGGGTTAGGCAATCAGCCCCAGCATTTT.

About this clone itself: Different DNA sequences within this sample yield the same CDR3. The chain joins TRBV9 to TRBJ1-5; 7 bases match TRBD1. The J segment lost 2 bases and the V segment lost 4 bases, leaving 3 bases of the junction unmatched. CDR3 size: 14 residues. Germline V lookup: CDR1 SGDLS, CDR2 YYNGEE. As DNA, the CDR3 is TGTGCCAGCAGCCCCACAGGGGGCAATCAGCCCCAGCATTTT. Protein: CASSPTGGNQPQHF.

In its sample, this clone was seen a few times. The rearrangement uses TRBV5-6 and TRBJ2-2; 7 bases map to TRBD1. V dropped 0 bases and J dropped 6; count of bases not matched to a gene: 14. Germline V gene data show CDR1 as SGHDT and CDR2 as YYEEEE. There are 18 residues in the CDR3. CDR3 nucleotides: TGTGCCAGCAGCTTGGCGTTCGGGGCAGGGGGTTCATCCGGGGAGCTGTTTTTT. Residues: CASSLAFGAGGSSGELFF. Full variable domain (outside the CDR3, taken from reference TRBV5-6 and TRBJ2-2): DAGVTQSPTHLIKTRGQQVTLRCSPKSGHDTVSWYQQALGQGPQFIFQYYEEEERQRGNFPDRFSGHQFPNYSSELNVNALLLGDSALYLCASSLAFGAGGSSGELFFGEGSRLTVL.

The chain recombines TRBV7-2 with TRBJ2-7, with 14 positions matching TRBD2. V trimming: 1 base; J trimming: 4 bases; junction bases outside the gene matches: 12. Germline CDR1 and CDR2: SGHTA and FQGNSA. This CDR3 is built from 19 residues. CDR3 coding DNA: TGTGCCAGCAGCTTAGTTCCAGGACTAGCGGGGGGCCAACTATACGAGCAGTACTTC. Translation: CASSLVPGLAGGQLYEQYF.

The chain recombines TRBV6-1 with TRBJ1-5; possibly TRBD1 for D (5 bases). This CDR3 comprises 15 residues. Trimming removed 3 bases at V and 6 bases at J, with 15 bases between. The germline gives CDR1 MNHNS, CDR2 SASEGT. The CDR3 DNA follows: TGTGCCAGCAGTGAGGGATGGCAGGGTAGTCAGCCCCAGCATTTT. Protein sequence: CASSEGWQGSQPQHF.

The chain uses TRBV19 and TRBJ1-5; 7 bases match TRBD1. From germline, CDR1 is LNHDA and CDR2 SQIVND (reference sequence). The length of the CDR3 is 14 residues. J was trimmed by 0 bases and V by 9 bases; bases with no gene match: 5. DNA for the CDR3: TGTGCCAGGAGTGGACAGGATAGCAATCAGCCCCAGCATTTT. Protein product: CARSGQDSNQPQHF.

This clone was observed once. The CDR3 sequence is CASSQGEVGSGGAKQETQYF. Written as DNA, the CDR3 is TGCGCCAGCAGCCAAGGTGAGGTGGGTAGCGGGGGGGCTAAGCAAGAGACCCAGTACTTC. The genes are TRBV4-3 and TRBJ2-5, with TRBD2 matching 11 bases. The V gene's germline CDR1 is LGHNA and CDR2 YSLEER. V was clipped by 1 base and J by 2 bases; unmatched bases: 15. The CDR3 totals 20 residues.

The chain links TRBV11-1 to TRBJ2-7; possible D gene TRBD1, 5 bases. The CDR3 covers 14 residues. Germline V gene lookup returns CDR1 SGHAT and CDR2 FQDESV (reference sequence). V gave up 2 bases and J gave up 0 bases, with 8 bases separating them. CDR3 sequence: CASSLRGYSYEQYF. The CDR3 coding sequence is TGTGCCAGCAGCTTAAGGGGTTACTCCTACGAGCAGTACTTC.

V and J are TRBV28 and TRBJ1-2; D is uncertain. V was trimmed by 2 bases and J by 8 bases, leaving 15 bases between them. The CDR3 runs 14 residues. Germline V gene sequence: CDR1 MDHEN, CDR2 SYDVKM. The CDR3 coding sequence is TGTGCCAGCAGTTTAGACCAGCGGATTGGCGGCTACACCTTC. It codes for CASSLDQRIGGYTF.

Regarding this clone: Germline is not matched at one junction end, which may reflect a read error. The chain recombines TRBV7-7 with TRBJ2-1, with D perhaps matching TRBD2 (5 bases). CDR3 length: 15 residues. The germline V gene encodes CDR1 SSHAT and CDR2 FNYEAQ (reference sequence). Here the CDR3 DNA reads TGTGCTAGCAGCTTAATAGGGAGAACCAAAGATGAGCAGTTCTTC. Encoded protein: CASSLIGRTKDEQFF.

This chain uses TRBV10-3 with TRBJ1-1; 7 bases fit TRBD1. V lost 7 bases and J lost 5; bases outside the gene matches: 10. This CDR3 contains 14 residues. In germline, CDR1 is ENHRY, CDR2 SYGVKD. The CDR3: CAITQDREVTEAFF. The CDR3 DNA is TGTGCCATCACTCAAGACAGGGAGGTTACTGAAGCTTTCTTT.

The chain uses TRBV7-9 and TRBJ1-1, with D possibly TRBD1 on 5 matching bases. Germline loops: CDR1 SEHNR, CDR2 FQNEAQ (reference sequence). The CDR3 loop spans 14 amino acids. V was pared by 3 bases and J by 1 base, with 9 bases between. CDR3 amino acids: CASSFAQGNTEAFF. As DNA, the CDR3 is TGTGCCAGCAGCTTCGCTCAGGGGAACACTGAAGCTTTCTTT.

The table lists this clone with a few counts. The chain employs TRBV3-1 (or the pseudogene TRBV3-2) and TRBJ2-7; 13 bases map to TRBD2. After removal of 4 bases from V and 2 bases from J, the junction contained 8 bases not matched to a gene. The CDR3 has 17 amino acids. Germline CDR1 LGHDT, CDR2 YNNKEL (reference sequence). The CDR3 bases are TGTGCCAGCAGCCCCCACCTCGGGACTAGCGGGGCCTACGAGCAGTACTTC. It codes for CASSPHLGTSGAYEQYF.

V gene TRBV28 combines with J gene TRBJ1-3; 7 nucleotides agree with TRBD1. From germline, CDR1 is MDHEN and CDR2 SYDVKM. With V trimmed by 5 bases and J by 4 bases, 11 bases remained unmatched. The CDR3 sequence is 16 residues long. The CDR3 loop is CASSLTGVSAGNTIYF. DNA of the CDR3: TGTGCCAGCAGTCTAACAGGGGTATCAGCGGGAAACACCATATATTTT.

Concerning this clone itself: The same CDR3 arises from other DNA sequences in this sample as well. The CDR3 protein is CASSLGQGISYEQYF. Here the CDR3 DNA reads TGTGCCAGCAGTCTGGGACAGGGGATCTCCTACGAGCAGTACTTC. The rearrangement joins TRBV27 to TRBJ2-7, with 10 bases identical to TRBD1. V lost 5 bases, J lost 0 bases, and 4 bases stayed unmatched. The germline V gene encodes CDR1 MNHEY and CDR2 SMNVEV (reference sequence). The CDR3 sequence is 15 residues long.

The chain has TRBV19 and TRBJ1-1, with TRBD1 as a possible D gene (5 bases). This CDR3 is 15 amino acids long. In germline, CDR1 is LNHDA, CDR2 SQIVND (reference sequence). The V gene lost 5 bases and the J gene lost 4 bases, with 17 bases spanning the gap. The CDR3, as DNA: TGTGCCAGTAGTCCTTTGGCAGGGCGTTCCACTGAAGCTTTCTTT. Amino acid sequence: CASSPLAGRSTEAFF.

The rearrangement uses TRBV28 and TRBJ1-1, with TRBD1 identical over 7 bases. This CDR3 has 15 residues. V was clipped by 5 bases and J by 4 bases; unmatched bases: 10. The germline V gene encodes CDR1 MDHEN and CDR2 SYDVKM. DNA of the CDR3: TGTGCCAGCAGTCCCGCCGACAGGGACTCCACTGAAGCTTTCTTT. It is translated as CASSPADRDSTEAFF.

The chain carries TRBV7-2 and TRBJ2-7, with 7 bases that match TRBD2. Germline trimming cut 1 base from V and 3 bases from J; bases unmatched to any gene: 9. CDR3 length equals 16 residues. CDR1 SGHTA and CDR2 FQGNSA come from the germline V gene. CDR3 bases: TGTGCCAGCAGCTTAGTTGTCGGAGCGGGGCACTACGAGCAGTACTTC. This encodes CASSLVVGAGHYEQYF. The complete variable domain, with remaining parts taken from reference TRBV7-2 and TRBJ2-7, reads GAGVSQSPSNKVTEKGKDVELRCDPISGHTALYWYRQSLGQGLEFLIYFQGNSAPDKSGLPSDRFSAERTGGSVSTLTIQRTQQEDSAVYLCASSLVVGAGHYEQYFGPGTRLTVT.

The chain couples TRBV9 to TRBJ2-6; 8 bases are shared with TRBD1. Trimming took 3 bases from V and 2 from J; bases not matched to a gene: 1. Per germline, CDR1 SGDLS and CDR2 YYNGEE. The CDR3 spans 15 residues. The CDR3 nucleotides are TGTGCCAGCAGCGAACAGGGGGCTGGGGCCAACGTCCTGACTTTC. This translates into CASSEQGAGANVLTF.

The V and J genes are TRBV18 and TRBJ1-1; no clear D. CDR3 length: 15 residues. Trimming pared 3 bases from V and 2 bases from J, leaving 13 bases between. The germline V gene has CDR1 KGHSH and CDR2 LQKENI. Here the CDR3 reads CASSPPPGGNTEAFF. The CDR3 nucleotides are TGTGCCAGCTCACCCCCCCCCGGCGGAAACACTGAAGCTTTCTTT.

V usage is TRBV28 and J usage is TRBJ1-1; tentatively, D is TRBD1 (6 bases). Trimming cost V 6 bases and J 3 bases, with 14 bases left between them. CDR3 length: 14 residues. CDR1 is MDHEN, CDR2 SYDVKM, per germline. CDR3 residues: CASSPTGLYTEAFF. CDR3 DNA: TGTGCCAGCAGCCCAACAGGGCTTTACACTGAAGCTTTCTTT.

The chain combines TRBV6-5 with TRBJ1-4; D not certain. Germline CDR1 is MNHEY and CDR2 is SVGAGI. Trimming took 8 bases from V and 6 from J, leaving 7 bases between them. The CDR3 contains 11 residues. CDR3: CASEDYEKLFF. For the CDR3, the DNA is TGTGCCAGCGAAGACTATGAAAAACTGTTTTTT.

The chain is built from TRBV14 and TRBJ1-6; D unclear. The CDR3 has 16 amino acids. Looked up from germline, CDR1 is SGHDN and CDR2 is FVKESK. The V and J ends lost 1 base and 7 bases respectively, with 14 bases between them. CDR3: CASSQARPGINSPLHF. CDR3 in DNA: TGTGCCAGCAGCCAAGCTCGCCCGGGGATCAATTCACCCCTCCACTTT.

This clone showed up just once. In DNA, the CDR3 is TGTGCCAGCAGCCGGCCAGGCGTGAACCCTGACTACACCTTC. Its protein product is CASSRPGVNPDYTF. This chain joins TRBV6-5 and TRBJ1-2; D not certain. CDR1 is MNHEY and CDR2 is SVGAGI in the germline V gene. CDR3 size: 14 residues. Trimming took off 6 bases at V and 10 bases at J, with 21 bases between the two ends.